The sample holds many counts of the clone carrying this TCR beta chain. Antigen: not known. The sample belongs to a study of regulatory T cells in long-lasting Graves disease. Investigators prepared the TCR beta libraries by applying iRepertoire HTBI primers and Arm-PCR of CDR3 regions. TCRdb re-called the multiplex PCR reads with MiXCR, one entry per CDR3 protein. The table lists about 430,000 distinct CDR3 sequences, 15% of them singletons, with approximately 8% in the top ten. The V end was cut by 2 bases, the J end by 15 bases, with 17 bases between. Germline CDR1 and CDR2: KGHSH and LQKENI. The CDR3 runs 13 residues. Time point given: newly diagnosed GD, antithyroid drugs for less than 3 months. RNA extracted from PBMCs served as the sequencing template. Patient provenance is recorded as an endocrinology department in Xi'an, China. Study findings and constraints: The TCR repertoire of persistent Graves' patients was less diverse than that of newly diagnosed ones.

These data are also associated with another study on T cells in Graves' hyperthyroidism and ophthalmopathy.

The sequence derives from a woman in her 40s with Graves disease. The sample here was peripheral blood mononuclear cells (PBMCs), taken at new diagnosis, from a patient treated with antithyroid drugs. The V call is TRBV18, the J call TRBJ2-1, with D uncertain. CDR3 residues: CASSPRRTGGSFF. The CDR3 nucleotides are TGTGCCAGCTCACCAAGACGGACGGGCGGCTCGTTCTTC. Full variable domain (missing parts from reference TRBV18 and TRBJ2-1): NAGVMQNPRHLVRRRGQEARLRCSPMKGHSHVYWYRQLPEEGLKFMVYLQKENIIDESGMPKERFSAEFPKEGPSILRIQQVVRGDSAAYFCASSPRRTGGSFFGPGTRLTVL.